This T cell receptor beta chain emerged from a study of T cell responses to AZD1222 COVID-19 vaccine. Whole-study context: Second-dose intervals of approximately 4 or approximately 12 weeks were pooled.

Study-wide findings and caveats: White British donors predominated, females outnumbered males, and clonal diversity was possibly underestimated. Regions 160-218 and 743-854 dominated among vaccine-associated CD4 TCRs spanning spike.

The repertoire was sequenced with immunoSEQ multiplex PCR; TCRdb's copy has only in-frame clones and lacks some. The sample has 120,000 to 150,000 clones; about 92% are singletons. Note on this clone: The antigen is not known.

This specimen was peripheral blood, taken on day 0 of AZD1222 vaccination. This sequence was found in an adult in good health.

In nucleotides, the CDR3 is TGCGCCAGCAGCCCTTTTCTGGACAAGTCCTATGGCTACACCTTC. It is translated as CASSPFLDKSYGYTF. The chain has TRBV4-3 and TRBJ1-2; D is possibly TRBD1 (5 bases). Trimming left V 4 bases short and J 4 bases short, with 16 bases between. Per germline, CDR1 LGHNA and CDR2 YSLEER. CDR3 length: 15 amino acids.